The 24 T cell receptor beta chains in this list originate from one sample, sequenced in a study of cytomegalovirus exposure and HLA in healthy donors. The PCR contained 60 Vbeta and 13 Jbeta primers. Some clones are missing from TCRdb's copy, which holds only in-frame ones; the method was immunoSEQ multiplex PCR. In the table there are around 130,000 clones, around 75% of which are singletons. Sequenced: PBMCs. The receptor source for this set is a female donor in good health and CMV-seronegative.

The V and J genes are TRBV4-2 and TRBJ2-3; D uncertain. CDR1 LGHNA and CDR2 YNFKEQ come from the germline V gene. The CDR3 has 18 amino acids. The V gene lost 2 bases and the J gene lost 2 bases, with 20 bases spanning the gap. The CDR3 loop reads CASSQLTHIPSNTDTQYF. CDR3 DNA sequence: TGTGCCAGCAGCCAATTAACCCACATACCATCCAACACAGATACGCAGTATTTT.

The chain recombines TRBV5-1 with TRBJ1-5; the D gene is possibly TRBD1 (5 bases). The V and J ends lost 4 bases and 1 base respectively, with 12 bases between them. The CDR3 extends over 15 amino acids. Germline V gene data show CDR1 as SGHRS and CDR2 as YFSETQ. The CDR3 region is CASSPGLLSNQPQHF. The CDR3 DNA reads as TGCGCCAGCAGCCCGGGACTACTCAGCAATCAGCCCCAGCATTTT.

The CDR3 here is CASSLGVTHTGELFF. The CDR3 region has the DNA TGCGCCAGCAGCTTGGGAGTGACACACACCGGGGAGCTGTTTTTT. The J gene is TRBJ2-2, the V gene TRBV5-1; the D is unclear. Germline CDR1 and CDR2: SGHRS and YFSETQ. CDR3 length: 15 residues. Trimming stripped 0 bases from V and 3 bases from J, with 9 bases between.

V gene TRBV10-1 combines with J gene TRBJ2-7; 7 bases line up with TRBD1. The V gene's germline CDR1 is WNHNN and CDR2 SYGVQD (reference sequence). The trim removed 5 bases at V and 3 bases at J, leaving 10 bases unmatched. CDR3 length equals 15 residues. The CDR3 reads CASSSRRTGFYEQYF. The CDR3 DNA sequence: TGCGCCAGCAGTAGCCGGAGGACAGGCTTCTACGAGCAGTACTTC.

About this clone itself: A single base separates this from a much larger clone, so it may be a read error. Different DNA sequences within this sample yield the same CDR3. The rearrangement joins TRBV5-4 to TRBJ1-1, with D perhaps matching TRBD1 (5 bases). In germline, CDR1 is SGHNT, CDR2 YYREEE (reference sequence). CDR3 size: 13 residues. Trimming shortened V by 4 bases and J by 0 bases, and 7 bases separated the two germline ends. The CDR3 nucleotides read TGTGCCAGCAGCATGACAGTGAACACTGAAGCTTTCTTT. It yields the protein CASSMTVNTEAFF.

The CDR3 coding sequence is TGTGCCAGTAGTATGCAGGGGGCCGGGGAGCTGTTTTTT. This encodes CASSMQGAGELFF. The gene calls are TRBV19 and TRBJ2-2; 7 nucleotides agree with TRBD1. Unmatched junction bases numbered 1, after V lost 3 bases and J lost 6 bases. Germline CDR1 and CDR2: LNHDA and SQIVND (reference sequence). This CDR3 comprises 13 residues.

The V call is TRBV28, the J call TRBJ1-5; 12 nucleotides align to TRBD1. Germline V lookup: CDR1 MDHEN, CDR2 SYDVKM. The CDR3 runs 17 residues. Trimming removed 3 bases from V and 6 bases from J; junction bases left unmatched: 9. Here the CDR3 reads CASSFLPGQGAGQPQHF. The CDR3 DNA reads as TGTGCCAGCAGTTTTCTCCCGGGACAGGGGGCGGGTCAGCCCCAGCATTTT. The complete variable domain, with remaining parts taken from reference TRBV28 and TRBJ1-5, reads DVKVTQSSRYLVKRTGEKVFLECVQDMDHENMFWYRQDPGLGLRLIYFSYDVKMKEKGDIPEGYSVSREKKERFSLILESASTNQTSMYLCASSFLPGQGAGQPQHFGDGTRLSIL.

This clone turned up a few times. The gene calls are TRBV28 and TRBJ2-7, with 14 bases that match TRBD2. Germline-derived CDR1 and CDR2 are MDHEN and SYDVKM. Trimming removed 2 bases from V and 0 bases from J; junction bases left unmatched: 12. The CDR3 has 20 amino acids. The CDR3 nucleotides read TGTGCCAGCAGTTTACGTCAACGGGGACTAGCGGGAGTAAGCTCCTACGAGCAGTACTTC. It codes for CASSLRQRGLAGVSSYEQYF.

As regards this clone: The junction and the germline gene differ at one end; a read error may be behind it. V and J are TRBV29-1 and TRBJ2-1; a possible D gene is TRBD1 (6 bases). Germline V lookup: CDR1 SQVTM, CDR2 ANQGSEA. The CDR3 is 14 amino acids. The CDR3 loop reads CSVKDSYREDEQFF. The CDR3 nucleotides are TGCAGCGTTAAAGATAGTTACAGGGAAGATGAGCAGTTCTTC.

V usage is TRBV27 and J usage is TRBJ2-1, with 8 bases matching TRBD1. The V segment lost 3 bases and the J segment 4 bases; nucleotides outside the gene matches: 8. Looked up from germline, CDR1 is MNHEY and CDR2 is SMNVEV (reference sequence). This CDR3 spans 16 amino acids. The CDR3 bases are TGTGCCAGCAGTTTTCCCGGACAGGGAGGTTACAATGAGCAGTTCTTC. Its translation is CASSFPGQGGYNEQFF.

The gene calls are TRBV7-3 and TRBJ2-1, with D possibly being TRBD2 (5 bases). CDR3 length: 17 residues. The germline V gene has CDR1 SGHTA and CDR2 FQGTGA. V was clipped by 1 base and J by 9 bases, with 22 bases between them. DNA for the CDR3: TGTGCCAGCAGCTTAAGGCCCGGTGGATACGCGGGCATTGAGCAGTTCTTC. Its translation is CASSLRPGGYAGIEQFF.

The chain recombines TRBV19 with TRBJ1-5; perhaps TRBD1 as D (6 bases). The CDR3 is made up of 15 amino acids. The V end lost 7 bases, the J end lost 3 bases, and 16 bases lay between the germline ends. The germline V gene encodes CDR1 LNHDA and CDR2 SQIVND (reference sequence). The CDR3 region has the DNA TGTGCCAGTACCCCCCTCTGGGACACCAATCAGCCCCAGCATTTT. It specifies CASTPLWDTNQPQHF.

This chain uses TRBV28 with TRBJ1-1, with D possibly matching TRBD1 (6 bases). The germline CDR1 and CDR2 sequences are MDHEN and SYDVKM. This CDR3 has 16 amino acids. V shed 6 bases and J shed 1 base, with 18 bases lying between them. For the CDR3, the DNA is TGTGCCAGCAGCCCAACCAACAGGGCGAGGAACACTGAAGCTTTCTTT. Translated, it gives CASSPTNRARNTEAFF.

The chain combines TRBV5-4 with TRBJ1-1; TRBD1 is a possible D gene (6 bases). Germline V lookup: CDR1 SGHNT, CDR2 YYREEE (reference sequence). This CDR3 has 13 residues. V dropped 4 bases and J dropped 1 base, with 8 bases sitting between them. The CDR3 protein is CASSAQGNTEAFF. In DNA, the CDR3 is TGTGCCAGCAGCGCACAGGGGAACACTGAAGCTTTCTTT.

This chain joins TRBV15 and TRBJ1-1; tentatively, D is TRBD1 (6 bases). The V gene's germline CDR1 is LNHNV and CDR2 YYDKDF (reference sequence). This CDR3 is built from 12 residues. Trimming shortened V by 8 bases and J by 4 bases, and 11 bases separated the two germline ends. The CDR3 here is CATSQGGTEAFF. In nucleotides, the CDR3 is TGTGCCACCTCTCAAGGGGGCACTGAAGCTTTCTTT.

The chain uses TRBV6-5 and TRBJ2-1, with D tentatively TRBD1 (5 bases). CDR3 length: 13 amino acids. V was pared by 4 bases and J by 5 bases, with 9 bases between. Germline V gene sequence: CDR1 MNHEY, CDR2 SVGAGI. The CDR3 spells CASSSPGHNEQFF. The CDR3 DNA sequence: TGTGCCAGCAGTTCCCCAGGGCACAATGAGCAGTTCTTC.

The V and J genes are TRBV5-1 and TRBJ2-1, with D perhaps TRBD1 (5 bases). The V gene's germline CDR1 is SGHRS and CDR2 YFSETQ. V was cut by 0 bases and J by 6 bases, with 19 bases left in between. The CDR3 has 17 residues. CDR3 bases: TGCGCCAGCAGCTTGGTCATCGTACCCCAGGGCACCAATGAGCAGTTCTTC. Translation gives CASSLVIVPQGTNEQFF.

V is TRBV30 and J is TRBJ2-5; 11 bases are shared with TRBD2. Germline CDR1 is GTSNPN and CDR2 is SVGIG (reference sequence). V trimming: 5 bases; J trimming: 1 base; junction bases outside the gene matches: 6. CDR3 size: 15 residues. The DNA for the CDR3 is TGTGCCTGGGACCCCGGGACTAGCGGCCAAGAGACCCAGTACTTC. This gives the protein CAWDPGTSGQETQYF.

In this sample, this clone turned up a few times. Additional DNA sequences in this sample encode the identical CDR3. V and J are TRBV5-4 and TRBJ2-2; 8 nucleotides agree with TRBD2. The CDR3 loop spans 16 amino acids. The germline CDR1 and CDR2 sequences are SGHNT and YYREEE (reference sequence). V gave up 3 bases and J gave up 0 bases; unmatched junction bases: 4. CDR3 nucleotide sequence: TGTGCCAGCAGCTCAGGACTAGCCGCGAACACCGGGGAGCTGTTTTTT. Residues: CASSSGLAANTGELFF.

Only one count was recorded for this clone. The chain combines TRBV19 with TRBJ2-3; D call uncertain. The CDR3 consists of 12 residues. Trimming left V 10 bases short and J 3 bases short, with 11 bases between. Germline V gene sequence: CDR1 LNHDA, CDR2 SQIVND (reference sequence). The CDR3 DNA reads TGTGCCACGCGCGAGGCTACAGATACGCAGTATTTT. Translating it yields CATREATDTQYF.

The chain combines TRBV2 with TRBJ2-7; D may be TRBD1 (6 bases). Germline V gene lookup returns CDR1 SNHLY and CDR2 FYNNEI. This CDR3 is 15 amino acids long. Trimming took off 2 bases at V and 0 bases at J, with 11 bases between the two ends. The CDR3 region is CASSEHRANSYEQYF. CDR3 bases: TGTGCCAGCAGTGAACACAGGGCCAACTCCTACGAGCAGTACTTC.

The V gene is TRBV21-1, the J gene TRBJ1-4; the table's D call TRBD1 went unverified against the DNA. TRBV21-1 is annotated as a pseudogene. The CDR3 consists of 14 residues. The CDR3 DNA sequence: TGTGCCAGCATTCCGGGACAGAAGAATGAAAAACTGTTTTTT. Protein sequence: CASIPGQKNEKLFF.

The V call is TRBV27, the J call TRBJ2-7, with a possible D match to TRBD2 (6 bases). V was cut by 6 bases and J by 6 bases, with 18 bases left in between. The CDR3 is made up of 14 amino acids. Germline CDR1 reads MNHEY; CDR2 reads SMNVEV (reference sequence). CDR3 nucleotides: TGTGCCAGCAGCCCTGGGGACTGGCATGGCGAGCAGTACTTC. The encoded protein is CASSPGDWHGEQYF.

This chain connects TRBV7-8 to TRBJ2-3, with TRBD2 matching over 7 bases. J gave up 2 bases and V 5 bases, and 13 bases lay outside the gene matches. The CDR3 is 17 amino acids. From germline, CDR1 is SGHVS and CDR2 FQNEAQ. For the CDR3, the DNA is TGTGCCAGCAGCCAAAGGCCGGGCGGGAGTACCACAGATACGCAGTATTTT. Its protein is CASSQRPGGSTTDTQYF.